The clone carrying this T cell receptor beta chain has a count of ten or more. TCR beta cDNA was reverse-transcribed from 400 to 500 ng of total RNA. The reaction used a constant-region primer and ProtoScript II reverse transcriptase. Three rounds of nested multiplex PCR with slightly modified ARM-PCR produced TCR beta libraries. The opening two PCR rounds, ten to eleven cycles each, paired TRBV1-TRBV30 forward primers with a C-beta reverse primer. Via MiXCR, TCRdb re-called the multiplex PCR reads, giving one row per CDR3 protein. This table holds some 320,000 distinct CDR3 sequences, 55% to 65% found once. The data were obtained in a study of tumor-infiltrating lymphocytes in primary liver carcinoma. The study extracted blood RNA from unsorted whole blood and also extracted germline DNA. Blood samples of about 4.3 milliliters were drawn preoperatively. Germline loops: CDR1 MNHEY, CDR2 SVGAGI. J was trimmed by 5 bases and V by 6 bases; bases with no gene match: 3. CDR3 length: 14 amino acids.

The chain links TRBV6-5 to TRBJ2-3; 12 bases line up with TRBD2. Sequencing input: peripheral blood. The sequence came from a man aged 40-49 years with primary liver carcinoma and hepatitis B virus infection. This chain's CDR3 is CASSPGLAGDTQYF. In nucleotides, the CDR3 is TGTGCCAGCAGCCCGGGACTAGCGGGAGATACGCAGTATTTT.